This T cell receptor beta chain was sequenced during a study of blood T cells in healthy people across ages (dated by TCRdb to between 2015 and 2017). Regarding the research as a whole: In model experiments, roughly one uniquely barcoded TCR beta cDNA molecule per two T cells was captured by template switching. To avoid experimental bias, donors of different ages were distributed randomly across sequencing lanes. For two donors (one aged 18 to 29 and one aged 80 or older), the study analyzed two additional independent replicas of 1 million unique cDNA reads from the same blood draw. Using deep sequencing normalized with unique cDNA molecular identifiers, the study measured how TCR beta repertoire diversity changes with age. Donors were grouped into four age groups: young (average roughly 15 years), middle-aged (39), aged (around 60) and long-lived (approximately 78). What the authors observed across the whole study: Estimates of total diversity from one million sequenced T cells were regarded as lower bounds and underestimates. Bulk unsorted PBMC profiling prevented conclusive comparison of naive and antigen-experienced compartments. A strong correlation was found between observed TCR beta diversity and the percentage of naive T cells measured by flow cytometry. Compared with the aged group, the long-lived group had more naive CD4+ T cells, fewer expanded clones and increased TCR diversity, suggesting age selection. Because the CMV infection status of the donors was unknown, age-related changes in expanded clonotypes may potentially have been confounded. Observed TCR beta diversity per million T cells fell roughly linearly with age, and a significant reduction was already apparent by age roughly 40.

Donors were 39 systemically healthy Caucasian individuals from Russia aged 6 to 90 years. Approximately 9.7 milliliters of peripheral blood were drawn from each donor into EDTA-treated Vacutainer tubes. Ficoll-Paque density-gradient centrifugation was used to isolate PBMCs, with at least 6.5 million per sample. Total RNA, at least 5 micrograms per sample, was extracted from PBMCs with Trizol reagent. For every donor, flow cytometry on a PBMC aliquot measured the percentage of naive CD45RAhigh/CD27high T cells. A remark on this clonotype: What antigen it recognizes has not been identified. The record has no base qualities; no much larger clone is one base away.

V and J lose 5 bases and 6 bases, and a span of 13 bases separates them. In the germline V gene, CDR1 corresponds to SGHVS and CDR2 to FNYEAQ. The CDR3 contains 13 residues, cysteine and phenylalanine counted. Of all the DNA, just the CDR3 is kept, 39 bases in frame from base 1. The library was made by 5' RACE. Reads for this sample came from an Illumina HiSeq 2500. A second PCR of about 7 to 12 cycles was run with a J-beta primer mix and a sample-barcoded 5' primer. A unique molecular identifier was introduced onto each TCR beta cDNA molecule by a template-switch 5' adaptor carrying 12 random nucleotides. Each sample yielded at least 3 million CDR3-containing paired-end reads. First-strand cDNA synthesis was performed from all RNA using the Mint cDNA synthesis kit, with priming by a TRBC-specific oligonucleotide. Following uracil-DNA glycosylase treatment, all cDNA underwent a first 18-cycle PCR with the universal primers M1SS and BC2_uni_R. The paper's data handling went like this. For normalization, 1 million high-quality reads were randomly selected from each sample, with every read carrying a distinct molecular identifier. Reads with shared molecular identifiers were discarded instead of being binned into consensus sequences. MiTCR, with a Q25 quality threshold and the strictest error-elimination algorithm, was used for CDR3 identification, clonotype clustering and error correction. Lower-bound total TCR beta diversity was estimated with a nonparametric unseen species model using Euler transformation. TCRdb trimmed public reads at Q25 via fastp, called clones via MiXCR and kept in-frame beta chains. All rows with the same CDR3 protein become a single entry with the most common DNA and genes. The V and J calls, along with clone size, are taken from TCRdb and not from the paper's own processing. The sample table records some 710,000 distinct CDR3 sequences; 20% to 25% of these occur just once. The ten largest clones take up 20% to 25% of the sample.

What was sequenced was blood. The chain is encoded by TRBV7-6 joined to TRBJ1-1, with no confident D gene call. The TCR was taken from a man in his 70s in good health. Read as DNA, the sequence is TGTGCCAGCAGCCTCCTTTTCGGGGCTGAAGCTTTCTTT. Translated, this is CASSLLFGAEAFF.